Described below is a single T cell receptor beta chain sequence and its context. Its antigen is unknown. The data derive from a study of cytomegalovirus exposure and HLA in healthy donors. Study-level points and caveats: Later work found that TCR association rates differed between HLA loci; DRB1 had the most and HLA-C the fewest.

Primers for the PCR totalled 60 Vbeta and 13 Jbeta. Here immunoSEQ multiplex PCR was the method, and the copy in TCRdb shows in-frame clones only, minus some. Here the sample spans roughly 120,000 clones, over 70% being singletons. V was clipped by 5 bases and J by 1 base; unmatched bases: 4. This CDR3 is built from 14 residues. Germline V gene sequence: CDR1 SGHTA, CDR2 FQGNSA. The sample comprised PBMCs. The V gene is TRBV7-2, the J gene TRBJ1-1, with 7 bases identical to TRBD1. The TCR sequence derives from a young woman in good health and CMV-seronegative. This CDR3 reads CASSRGQTNTEAFF. CDR3 bases: TGTGCCAGCAGCAGGGGACAGACGAACACTGAAGCTTTCTTT.